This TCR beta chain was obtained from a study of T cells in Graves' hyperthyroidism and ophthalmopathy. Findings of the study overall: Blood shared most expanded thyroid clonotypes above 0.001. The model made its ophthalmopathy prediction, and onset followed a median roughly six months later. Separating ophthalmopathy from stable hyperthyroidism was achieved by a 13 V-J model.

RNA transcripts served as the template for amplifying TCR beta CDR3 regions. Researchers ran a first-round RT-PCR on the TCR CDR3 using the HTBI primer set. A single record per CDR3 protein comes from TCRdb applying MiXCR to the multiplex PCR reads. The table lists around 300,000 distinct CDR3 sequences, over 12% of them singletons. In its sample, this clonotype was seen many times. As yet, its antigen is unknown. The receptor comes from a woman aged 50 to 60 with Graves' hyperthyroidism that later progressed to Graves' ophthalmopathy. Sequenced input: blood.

The CDR3 loop is CASVPLPGTYEGYTF. The CDR3 DNA follows: TGTGCCAGCGTCCCCTTGCCCGGGACTTATGAGGGCTACACCTTC. This chain joins TRBV12-3 or TRBV12-4 and TRBJ1-2, with D possibly being TRBD1 (5 bases). This CDR3 is built from 15 residues. V lost 8 bases and J 8 bases, leaving 24 bases between the germline ends.